These 24 T cell receptor beta chains originate from one sample sequenced in a study of T cells in Graves' hyperthyroidism and ophthalmopathy. Researchers amplified the TCR beta CDR3 regions from RNA transcripts. A first-round RT-PCR of the TCR CDR3 used the HTBI primer set. MiXCR, run by TCRdb on the multiplex PCR reads, gives a single entry per CDR3 protein. The sample has under 600,000 distinct CDR3 sequences, 15% to 20% seen once. Source material: blood. These receptors all come from a woman aged 35 to 49 with Graves' ophthalmopathy.

This clonotype was counted at least ten times. The rearrangement joins TRBV6-1 to TRBJ2-5, with no clear D. Per the germline V gene, CDR1 is MNHNS and CDR2 is SASEGT. The V gene lost 5 bases and the J gene lost 3 bases, with 10 bases spanning the gap. This CDR3 spans 13 amino acids. CDR3 loop: CASSQDKEETQYF. CDR3 nucleotides: TGTGCCAGCAGTCAAGACAAGGAAGAGACCCAGTACTTC.

This clonotype occurred a few times. V is TRBV2 and J is TRBJ2-2, with 12 bases aligning to TRBD2. Trimming removed 7 bases from V and 4 bases from J; junction bases left unmatched: 7. The CDR3 has 16 residues. CDR1 SNHLY and CDR2 FYNNEI come from the germline V gene. The CDR3 loop reads CASTLLLAGGTGELFF. Written as DNA, the CDR3 is TGTGCCAGCACTCTATTACTAGCGGGAGGCACCGGGGAGCTGTTTTTT.

Ten or more counts support this clonotype. The V call is TRBV2, the J call TRBJ2-4; no firm D call. Germline V gene data show CDR1 as SNHLY and CDR2 as FYNNEI. Trimming cost V 6 bases and J 0 bases, with 15 bases left between them. This CDR3 is 16 amino acids long. The CDR3 region has the DNA TGTGCCAGCAGCGGAGAGCGAATGGGAGCCAAAAACATTCAGTACTTC. Its protein is CASSGERMGAKNIQYF. Full variable domain (remainder filled in from reference TRBV2 and TRBJ2-4): EPEVTQTPSHQVTQMGQEVILRCVPISNHLYFYWYRQILGQKVEFLVSFYNNEISEKSEIFDDQFSVERPDGSNFTLKIRSTKLEDSAMYFCASSGERMGAKNIQYFGAGTRLSVL.

This clonotype was observed many times. The chain has TRBV2 and TRBJ1-6; possibly TRBD1 for D (5 bases). V lost 5 bases, J lost 2 bases, and 10 bases lay in between. Germline V CDR1 and CDR2: SNHLY, FYNNEI. CDR3 size: 15 residues. The CDR3 loop reads CASSPGRTYNSPLHF. CDR3 sequence (DNA): TGTGCCAGCAGTCCAGGGAGAACCTATAATTCACCCCTCCACTTT.

The V call is TRBV20-1, the J call TRBJ2-1, with 8 bases lining up with TRBD2. With V trimmed by 6 bases and J by 6 bases, 10 bases remained unmatched. Germline V lookup: CDR1 DFQATT, CDR2 SNEGSKA (reference sequence). The CDR3 spans 14 residues. The CDR3 nucleotides read TGCAGTGCCCCCCCGGGACTAGGTACCAATGAGCAGTTCTTC. Amino acids: CSAPPGLGTNEQFF.

Many counts were recorded for this clonotype. This chain links TRBV12-3 or TRBV12-4 with TRBJ1-1; D gene uncertain. Trimming shortened V by 5 bases and J by 1 base, and 11 bases separated the two germline ends. This CDR3 is built from 14 residues. CDR3 nucleotides: TGTGCCAGCAGTCACCCGAACGGGAACACTGAAGCTTTCTTT. Amino acid sequence: CASSHPNGNTEAFF.

This clonotype was counted ten times or more. The rearrangement joins TRBV7-2 to TRBJ1-4; tentatively, D is TRBD1 (5 bases). Germline V gene data show CDR1 as SGHTA and CDR2 as FQGNSA. This CDR3 is built from 13 residues. The V end lost 5 bases, the J end lost 8 bases, and 12 bases lay between the germline ends. The CDR3, as DNA: TGTGCCAGCAGCCGGGGGGGACTGGAAAAACTGTTTTTT. This encodes CASSRGGLEKLFF.

This clonotype was observed many times. The V and J genes are TRBV28 and TRBJ2-7; D possibly corresponds to TRBD1 (6 bases). CDR1 and CDR2 (germline): MDHEN, SYDVKM. The V and J ends lost 9 bases and 1 base respectively, with 13 bases between them. The length of the CDR3 is 13 residues. The CDR3 here is CASKQGWSYEQYF. CDR3 nucleotide sequence: TGTGCCAGTAAACAGGGTTGGTCCTACGAGCAGTACTTC.

The sample holds many counts of this clonotype. This rearrangement joins TRBV2 to TRBJ1-1; the D is unclear. Germline V gives CDR1 SNHLY, CDR2 FYNNEI. This CDR3 is 12 amino acids long. V was trimmed by 0 bases and J by 7 bases, leaving 6 bases between them. CDR3 region: CASSEADYEAFF. DNA for the CDR3: TGTGCCAGCAGTGAAGCCGACTATGAAGCTTTCTTT.

The table lists this clonotype with many counts. V is TRBV11-2 and J is TRBJ1-5; TRBD1 aligns across 11 bases. The CDR3 spans 14 residues. The V segment lost 5 bases and the J segment 7 bases; nucleotides outside the gene matches: 4. Germline V gene sequence: CDR1 SGHAT, CDR2 FQNNGV. The CDR3 is CASSGTGGGQPQHF. CDR3 nucleotide sequence: TGTGCCAGCAGCGGGACAGGGGGGGGCCAGCCCCAGCATTTT.

This clonotype has a handful of counts. The V call is TRBV18, the J call TRBJ2-3; D remains unclear. V dropped 6 bases and J dropped 0 bases, with 16 bases sitting between them. This CDR3 is 16 amino acids long. Germline values: CDR1 KGHSH, CDR2 LQKENI. The chain's CDR3 is CASSHRRPTSTDTQYF. In DNA, the CDR3 is TGTGCCAGCTCCCACCGGAGACCTACTAGCACAGATACGCAGTATTTT.

V is TRBV27 and J is TRBJ1-5, with D unresolved. This CDR3 comprises 13 residues. The germline CDR1 and CDR2 sequences are MNHEY and SMNVEV (reference sequence). Between the trimmed V and J ends, which lost 3 bases and 3 bases, there was a span of 6 bases. The CDR3 is CASSFTPNQPQHF. The CDR3 DNA reads as TGTGCCAGCAGTTTCACTCCCAATCAGCCCCAGCATTTT.

As DNA, the CDR3 is TGTGCCATCAGGGGGGACAGGGTCTACGAGCAGTACTTC. Translated, it gives CAIRGDRVYEQYF. The rearrangement joins TRBV10-3 to TRBJ2-7; 9 bases are a match to TRBD1. The ends lost 6 bases at V and 3 bases at J; junction bases unmatched: 3. CDR3 length: 13 amino acids. CDR1 ENHRY and CDR2 SYGVKD come from the germline V gene.

The gene calls are TRBV27 and TRBJ2-4; possible D gene TRBD2, 5 bases. CDR3 length equals 13 residues. Germline values: CDR1 MNHEY, CDR2 SMNVEV (reference sequence). V was cut by 1 base and J by 11 bases, with 12 bases left in between. The CDR3 sequence is CASSLFVDSFQYF. The CDR3 DNA reads as TGTGCCAGCAGTTTATTTGTGGACTCCTTTCAGTACTTC.

This clonotype was seen repeatedly, ten times or more. V is TRBV20-1 and J is TRBJ1-1; D may be TRBD1 (6 bases). CDR3 length equals 12 residues. V gave up 5 bases and J gave up 7 bases, with 14 bases separating them. The V gene's germline CDR1 is DFQATT and CDR2 SNEGSKA (reference sequence). This CDR3 reads CSAWDKTGEAFF. CDR3 sequence (DNA): TGCAGTGCTTGGGACAAGACAGGTGAAGCTTTCTTT.

The V and J genes are TRBV20-1 and TRBJ1-5, with a tentative D call TRBD1 (5 bases). CDR3 size: 12 residues. In germline, CDR1 is DFQATT, CDR2 SNEGSKA (reference sequence). Trimming pared 4 bases from V and 6 bases from J, leaving 10 bases between. CDR3 bases: TGCAGTGCTATTCGGGGGACTCAGCCCCAGCATTTT. Protein sequence: CSAIRGTQPQHF.

This clonotype was seen at least ten times. V usage is TRBV28 and J usage is TRBJ2-7; 13 bases match TRBD2. J was trimmed by 6 bases and V by 6 bases; bases with no gene match: 14. CDR1 is MDHEN and CDR2 is SYDVKM in the germline V gene. There are 17 residues in the CDR3. The CDR3 sequence: CASSPTSGRAAALEQYF. CDR3 DNA sequence: TGTGCCAGCAGCCCTACTAGCGGGAGGGCCGCGGCACTCGAGCAGTACTTC.

This clonotype was picked up a small number of times. The chain combines TRBV27 with TRBJ2-5; 7 bases map to TRBD2. J gave up 0 bases and V 3 bases, and 4 bases lay outside the gene matches. This CDR3 spans 15 amino acids. Germline values: CDR1 MNHEY, CDR2 SMNVEV (reference sequence). The CDR3 nucleotides read TGTGCCAGCAGTTTTTCGCGGGGGTACCAAGAGACCCAGTACTTC. Translated, it gives CASSFSRGYQETQYF.

The chain uses TRBV4-1 and TRBJ1-5; D gene ambiguous. Per germline, CDR1 MGHRA and CDR2 YSYEKL. The CDR3 consists of 14 residues. V was clipped by 3 bases and J by 1 base, with 7 bases between them. The CDR3 bases are TGCGCCAGCAGCCAGGCAGACAGCAATCAGCCCCAGCATTTT. Translation: CASSQADSNQPQHF.

Of note for this clonotype: A much more abundant neighbour one base away suggests this may be a read error. This is likely a read error, given that the CDR3 carries no conserved phenylalanine or tryptophan at its end. This chain connects TRBV2 to TRBJ1-2, with 10 bases matching TRBD1. V lost 6 bases and J lost 3; bases outside the gene matches: 1. The CDR3 runs 13 residues. Germline V gene lookup returns CDR1 SNHLY and CDR2 FYNNEI. The DNA of the CDR3 is TGTGCCAGCAGCGGACAGGGGGACTATGGCTACACCCTC. It codes for CASSGQGDYGYTL.

This clonotype was observed a few times. J is TRBJ2-5 and V is TRBV7-9; 15 bases fit TRBD2. This CDR3 contains 17 residues. In germline, CDR1 is SEHNR, CDR2 FQNEAQ (reference sequence). V was clipped by 5 bases and J by 0 bases; unmatched bases: 4. The CDR3 coding sequence is TGTGCCAGCAGCAAAGGACTAGCGGGAGGGTACCAAGAGACCCAGTACTTC. Translation gives CASSKGLAGGYQETQYF.

The CDR3 spells CASRGQYTGELFF. In DNA, the CDR3 is TGTGCCAGTAGAGGTCAATACACCGGGGAGCTGTTTTTT. The chain uses TRBV19 and TRBJ2-2; D gene unclear. Between the trimmed V and J ends, which lost 6 bases and 3 bases, there was a span of 8 bases. This CDR3 spans 13 amino acids. Germline V gene lookup returns CDR1 LNHDA and CDR2 SQIVND (reference sequence).

This clonotype has ten or more counts. The chain combines TRBV2 with TRBJ1-4; D gene unclear. This CDR3 region has 14 residues. The germline V gene has CDR1 SNHLY and CDR2 FYNNEI. Trimming left V 4 bases short and J 7 bases short, with 13 bases between. CDR3 residues: CASSVRRGVEKLFF. The CDR3 DNA follows: TGTGCCAGCAGTGTTCGGCGTGGGGTTGAAAAACTGTTTTTT.

This clonotype was seen ten or more times. The chain employs TRBV3-1 and TRBJ2-5; D is undetermined. Trimming stripped 1 base from V and 1 base from J, with 4 bases between. Germline lookup yields CDR1 LGHDT and CDR2 YNNKEL (reference sequence). The CDR3 consists of 13 residues. The CDR3 sequence: CASSQAVQETQYF. CDR3 nucleotides: TGTGCCAGCAGCCAAGCGGTCCAAGAGACCCAGTACTTC.